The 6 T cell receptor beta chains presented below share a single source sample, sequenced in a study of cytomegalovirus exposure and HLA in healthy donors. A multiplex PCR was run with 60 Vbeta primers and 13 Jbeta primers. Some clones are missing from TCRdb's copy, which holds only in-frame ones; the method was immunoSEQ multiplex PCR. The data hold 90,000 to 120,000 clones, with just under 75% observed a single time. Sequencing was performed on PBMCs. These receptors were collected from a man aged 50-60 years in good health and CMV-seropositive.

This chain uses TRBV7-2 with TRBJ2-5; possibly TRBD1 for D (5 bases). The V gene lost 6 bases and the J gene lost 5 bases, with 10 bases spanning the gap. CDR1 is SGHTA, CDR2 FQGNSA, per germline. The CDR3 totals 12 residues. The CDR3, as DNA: TGTGCCAGCAGTTTTGGGGCCGAGACCCAGTACTTC. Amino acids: CASSFGAETQYF. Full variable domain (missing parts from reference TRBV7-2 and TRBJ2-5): GAGVSQSPSNKVTEKGKDVELRCDPISGHTALYWYRQSLGQGLEFLIYFQGNSAPDKSGLPSDRFSAERTGGSVSTLTIQRTQQEDSAVYLCASSFGAETQYFGPGTRLLVL.

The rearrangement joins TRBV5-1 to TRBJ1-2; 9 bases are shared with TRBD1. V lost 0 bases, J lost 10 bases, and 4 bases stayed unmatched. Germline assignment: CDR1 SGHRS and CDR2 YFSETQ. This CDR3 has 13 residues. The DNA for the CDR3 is TGCGCCAGCAGCTTGGGACAGGGGGATGTCTACACCTTC. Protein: CASSLGQGDVYTF.

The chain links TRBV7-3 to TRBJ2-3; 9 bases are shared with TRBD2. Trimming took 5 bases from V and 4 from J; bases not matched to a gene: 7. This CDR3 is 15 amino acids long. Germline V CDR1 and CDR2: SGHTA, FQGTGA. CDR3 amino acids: CASSPRGRGSDTQYF. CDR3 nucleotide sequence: TGTGCCAGCAGCCCCCGCGGGAGGGGGTCAGATACGCAGTATTTT.

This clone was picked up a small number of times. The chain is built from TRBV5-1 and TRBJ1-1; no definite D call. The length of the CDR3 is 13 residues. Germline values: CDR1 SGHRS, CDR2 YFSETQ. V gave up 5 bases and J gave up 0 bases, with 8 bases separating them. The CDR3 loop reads CASSSSVNTEAFF. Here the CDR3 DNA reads TGCGCCAGCAGTTCGTCAGTGAACACTGAAGCTTTCTTT.

The CDR3 spells CASSKKVAGGLHNTGELFF. CDR3 in DNA: TGTGCCAGCTCAAAAAAAGTAGCGGGAGGTCTCCATAACACCGGGGAGCTGTTTTTT. V and J are TRBV7-9 and TRBJ2-2, with 10 bases identical to TRBD2. Per the germline V gene, CDR1 is SEHNR and CDR2 is FQNEAQ (reference sequence). The CDR3 loop spans 19 amino acids. Trimming removed 8 bases from V and 2 bases from J; junction bases left unmatched: 17.

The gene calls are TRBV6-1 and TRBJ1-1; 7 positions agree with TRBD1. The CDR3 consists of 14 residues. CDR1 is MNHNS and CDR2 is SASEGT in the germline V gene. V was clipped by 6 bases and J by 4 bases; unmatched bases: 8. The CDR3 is CASSEYQGGTEAFF. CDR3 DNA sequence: TGTGCCAGCAGCGAATACCAGGGGGGCACTGAAGCTTTCTTT.